This T cell receptor beta chain comes out of a study of blood T cells in healthy people across ages. Background on the study: The capture of about one barcoded beta molecule per two T cells was achieved by template switching.

This clonotype was recorded at least ten times. Together with a sample-barcoded 5' primer, a J-beta primer mix was included in a second PCR lasting about 6 to 12 cycles. TCRdb called the 5' RACE reads again in MiXCR, with one record for every CDR3 protein. The sample records about 810,000 distinct CDR3 sequences, 36% being singletons. The CDR3 covers 15 residues. Trimming removed 1 base from V and 2 bases from J, with 9 bases in between. CDR1 and CDR2 from the germline V gene are SEHNR and FQNEAQ (reference sequence). PBMCs were isolated at a quantity of at least 6.5 million per sample. J is TRBJ2-1 and V is TRBV7-9; no reliable D call. The sequencing sample was made of blood. The sequence was obtained from a man in his late teens or twenties in good health. The CDR3 sequence is CASSLVSQPYNEQFF. CDR3 nucleotide sequence: TGTGCCAGCAGCTTAGTAAGCCAGCCCTACAATGAGCAGTTCTTC.